This entry lists 22 T cell receptor beta chains sequenced from one sample in a study of PD-1 blockade in classical Hodgkin lymphoma (dated by TCRdb to 2020 to 2021). Interpreted using the paper, the time point label stands for: newly diagnosed, previously untreated cHL patient sample. Receptor libraries were prepared by the immunoSEQ multiplex PCR assay. TCRdb's version of the immuneACCESS table is confined to in-frame rearrangements and falls short of the full clone set. An unresolved V gene accounts for under half of the shortfall where checked; the remainder is of unknown origin. For this sample there are around 30,000 clones; roughly 90% appear just once. The ten largest account for about 4% of the sample. The sequencing input was peripheral blood mononuclear cells (PBMCs). These receptors were taken from a human donor with classical Hodgkin lymphoma.

The chain carries TRBV28 and TRBJ2-7; 10 bases are shared with TRBD1. J was trimmed by 2 bases and V by 4 bases; bases with no gene match: 2. There are 14 residues in the CDR3. Germline CDR1 is MDHEN and CDR2 is SYDVKM. CDR3 protein: CASSSDRGPYEQYF. The CDR3 region has the DNA TGTGCCAGCAGTTCAGACAGGGGGCCCTACGAGCAGTACTTC.

The chain's CDR3 is CASSIDSGVTDTQYF. CDR3 DNA: TGTGCCAGTAGTATAGATTCGGGGGTCACAGATACGCAGTATTTT. The V gene is TRBV19, the J gene TRBJ2-3; D is perhaps TRBD2 (6 bases). Trimming cost V 0 bases and J 2 bases, with 9 bases left between them. CDR3 length equals 15 residues. Per the germline V gene, CDR1 is LNHDA and CDR2 is SQIVND (reference sequence).

The chain recombines TRBV28 with TRBJ1-1, with 7 positions matching TRBD1. Per germline, CDR1 MDHEN and CDR2 SYDVKM. The CDR3 loop spans 12 amino acids. J was trimmed by 4 bases and V by 6 bases; bases with no gene match: 2. For the CDR3, the DNA is TGTGCCAGCAGACGACAGGGCACTGAAGCTTTCTTT. Protein: CASRRQGTEAFF.

About this clone itself: Different DNA sequences within this sample yield the same CDR3. CDR3 amino acids: CASSLAGPSYEQYF. The CDR3, as DNA: TGTGCCAGCAGCTTAGCGGGGCCCTCCTACGAGCAGTACTTC. This chain connects TRBV27 to TRBJ2-7, with 8 nucleotides matching TRBD2. CDR1 and CDR2 from the germline V gene are MNHEY and SMNVEV (reference sequence). Trimming cost V 6 bases and J 0 bases; bases outside gene matches: 4. The CDR3 runs to 14 residues.

This chain joins TRBV30 and TRBJ2-1; no firm D call. Germline assignment: CDR1 GTSNPN and CDR2 SVGIG (reference sequence). Trimming left V 2 bases short and J 3 bases short, with 5 bases between. The CDR3 is 12 amino acids. The CDR3 region is CAWSKVYNEQFF. The CDR3 nucleotides are TGTGCCTGGAGTAAAGTCTACAATGAGCAGTTCTTC.

J is TRBJ2-2 and V is TRBV12-2; the table calls TRBD2, which could not be checked here. TRBV12-2 is given as a pseudogene. This CDR3 is built from 17 residues. The CDR3 is CASRQPSGRAATGELFF. The CDR3 DNA is TGTGCAAGTCGGCAACCTAGCGGGAGGGCCGCCACCGGGGAGCTGTTTTTT.

The chain employs TRBV5-4 and TRBJ1-1, with D unresolved. CDR1 and CDR2 from the germline V gene are SGHNT and YYREEE (reference sequence). The CDR3 totals 13 residues. With 0 bases removed from V and 0 bases from J, the gap between germline ends came to 3 bases. The CDR3 DNA sequence: TGTGCCAGCAGCTTGGACCTGAACACTGAAGCTTTCTTT. This codes for CASSLDLNTEAFF.

The chain recombines TRBV6-4 with TRBJ2-1; 9 bases agree with TRBD2. Germline V gene lookup returns CDR1 MRHNA and CDR2 SNTAGT. Trimming at V came to 5 bases and at J to 4 bases, leaving 6 bases not matched to a gene. The CDR3 is 15 amino acids. CDR3 in amino acids: CASSLETSGYNEQFF. The CDR3 DNA reads as TGTGCCAGCAGTTTGGAGACTAGCGGATACAATGAGCAGTTCTTC.

V is TRBV6-1 and J is TRBJ1-1; D call uncertain. Germline-derived CDR1 and CDR2 are MNHNS and SASEGT. The CDR3 length is 14 residues. V lost 5 bases to trimming and J lost 1 base, with 11 bases between them. The CDR3 nucleotides read TGTGCCAGCAGTTTTGATCCGGGGAACACTGAAGCTTTCTTT. Residues: CASSFDPGNTEAFF.

V usage is TRBV7-8 and J usage is TRBJ2-1; D uncertain. The germline V and J ends were trimmed by 4 bases and 7 bases, with 14 bases remaining between them. This CDR3 has 14 residues. Germline-derived CDR1 and CDR2 are SGHVS and FQNEAQ. CDR3 sequence: CASSSDPLGNEQFF. The CDR3 DNA reads TGTGCCAGCAGCTCCGACCCCCTCGGGAATGAGCAGTTCTTC.

This clone was recorded once. J is TRBJ1-2 and V is TRBV10-3; D remains ambiguous. Trimming took 6 bases from V and 1 from J, leaving 12 bases between them. The CDR3 has 14 amino acids. CDR1 and CDR2 (germline): ENHRY, SYGVKD. The CDR3 bases are TGTGCCATCAGCCCCACCCGGGGTAACTATGGCTACACCTTC. Residues: CAISPTRGNYGYTF.

The chain combines TRBV7-9 with TRBJ2-1; D remains ambiguous. This CDR3 is built from 15 residues. The germline V gene has CDR1 SEHNR and CDR2 FQNEAQ (reference sequence). Trimming stripped 5 bases from V and 5 bases from J, with 16 bases between. CDR3 loop: CASSPPQWTDNEQFF. The CDR3 DNA is TGTGCCAGCAGCCCTCCCCAATGGACGGACAATGAGCAGTTCTTC.

This rearrangement joins TRBV6-5 to TRBJ1-2, with D tentatively TRBD1 (5 bases). Trimming pared 0 bases from V and 4 bases from J, leaving 9 bases between. The CDR3 consists of 14 residues. CDR1 and CDR2 from the germline V gene are MNHEY and SVGAGI. DNA of the CDR3: TGTGCCAGCAGTTACTCCGGAAGGGGCTATGGCTACACCTTC. Translation gives CASSYSGRGYGYTF.

The chain links TRBV7-2 to TRBJ1-3; 7 positions agree with TRBD1. The germline V gene encodes CDR1 SGHTA and CDR2 FQGNSA. With V trimmed by 6 bases and J by 3 bases, 5 bases remained unmatched. This CDR3 contains 14 residues. The CDR3 DNA reads TGTGCCAGCAGTAATCAGGGGGATGGAAACACCATATATTTT. The encoded protein is CASSNQGDGNTIYF.

The genes are TRBV28 and TRBJ1-4; the D is unclear. V gave up 10 bases and J gave up 0 bases, with 9 bases separating them. Germline V gives CDR1 MDHEN, CDR2 SYDVKM. The CDR3 contains 13 residues. CDR3 sequence: CATLGTTNEKLFF. The DNA for the CDR3 is TGTGCCACCCTTGGGACAACTAATGAAAAACTGTTTTTT.

The gene calls are TRBV28 and TRBJ1-5; TRBD1 is a possible D gene (6 bases). CDR1 is MDHEN and CDR2 is SYDVKM in the germline V gene. The CDR3 extends over 15 amino acids. V dropped 5 bases and J dropped 1 base, with 12 bases sitting between them. This chain's CDR3 is CASSVGQRSNQPQHF. CDR3 in DNA: TGTGCCAGCAGTGTGGGACAACGAAGCAATCAGCCCCAGCATTTT.

The CDR3 loop reads CASSLTRDSSYEQYF. For the CDR3, the DNA is TGTGCCAGCAGTCTTACTCGGGACAGCTCCTACGAGCAGTACTTC. The chain combines TRBV2 with TRBJ2-7; TRBD1 matches 7 bases. Unmatched junction bases numbered 7, after V lost 5 bases and J lost 0 bases. Per germline, CDR1 SNHLY and CDR2 FYNNEI. This CDR3 contains 15 residues. Using reference TRBV2 and TRBJ2-7 for the parts outside the CDR3, the full variable domain is EPEVTQTPSHQVTQMGQEVILRCVPISNHLYFYWYRQILGQKVEFLVSFYNNEISEKSEIFDDQFSVERPDGSNFTLKIRSTKLEDSAMYFCASSLTRDSSYEQYFGPGTRLTVT.

This clone ranks as large. The CDR3 sequence: CASSFRAGPNTEAFF. The CDR3 bases are TGTGCCAGCAGCTTCCGGGCAGGGCCGAACACTGAAGCTTTCTTT. The chain employs TRBV13 and TRBJ1-1; D perhaps matches TRBD1 (5 bases). Trimming took 3 bases from V and 1 from J, leaving 12 bases between them. This CDR3 has 15 amino acids. Germline-derived CDR1 and CDR2 are PRHDT and FYEKMQ (reference sequence).

This clone is labeled as medium-sized. Germline is not matched at one junction end, which may reflect a read error. The rearrangement links TRBV28 to TRBJ2-1, with TRBD2 identical over 10 bases. The CDR3 is made up of 14 amino acids. Germline lookup yields CDR1 MDHEN and CDR2 SYDVKM. CDR3 region: CASSFGSGRTFLVF. The CDR3 DNA sequence: TGTGCCAGCAGTTTCGGTAGCGGGAGGACGTTCCTAGTCTTC.

The V gene is TRBV29-1, the J gene TRBJ2-7; 11 positions match TRBD2. J gave up 4 bases and V 7 bases, and 9 bases lay outside the gene matches. CDR3 length: 14 residues. Germline V CDR1 and CDR2: SQVTM, ANQGSEA. The CDR3 coding sequence is TGCAGCGGGAGAGGACTAGCGGGTAGGTACGAGCAGTACTTC. It codes for CSGRGLAGRYEQYF.

The chain is built from TRBV30 and TRBJ2-7, with D perhaps TRBD1 or TRBD2 (7 bases each). Germline CDR1 GTSNPN, CDR2 SVGIG (reference sequence). The CDR3 totals 14 residues. The V end lost 6 bases, the J end lost 3 bases, and 18 bases lay between the germline ends. Here the CDR3 DNA reads TGTGCCTGTACTCGCAGGGGGGGACACTACGAGCAGTACTTC. It is translated as CACTRRGGHYEQYF.

The chain has TRBV7-2 and TRBJ2-7, with 9 bases fitting TRBD2. Germline CDR1 is SGHTA and CDR2 is FQGNSA. Losses at the gene ends were 8 bases for V and 4 bases for J; bases not matched to a gene: 12. There are 15 residues in the CDR3. CDR3 sequence: CASSWGGRAVYEQYF. The CDR3 region has the DNA TGTGCCAGCTCCTGGGGCGGGAGGGCCGTGTACGAGCAGTACTTC.